The 9 T cell receptor beta chains below come from one sample, sequenced in a study of CD8 T cells in Susac syndrome. After extraction with the RNeasy kit, about 0.5 to 1 ug of the RNA was reverse transcribed using random hexamers. TCRdb redid the calling of the immunoSEQ multiplex PCR reads with MiXCR, one entry per CDR3 protein. The table has about 85,000 distinct CDR3 sequences, approximately 95% seen once. Material for sequencing was CD8+ T cells from PBMCs. These TCRs come from a human donor with Susac syndrome.

The V call is TRBV4-1, the J call TRBJ1-5, with D perhaps matching TRBD1 (6 bases). Trimming shortened V by 1 base and J by 2 bases, and 9 bases separated the two germline ends. This CDR3 comprises 15 residues. Germline assignment: CDR1 MGHRA and CDR2 YSYEKL. The CDR3 bases are TGCGCCAGCAGCCAAGTAGGGGGTGGCAATCAGCCCCAGCATTTT. This translates into CASSQVGGGNQPQHF.

The chain recombines TRBV29-1 with TRBJ1-4, with TRBD1 matching 10 bases. This CDR3 spans 13 amino acids. With 7 bases clipped from V and 7 bases from J, the junction kept 6 bases outside the gene matches. Germline CDR1 SQVTM, CDR2 ANQGSEA. The CDR3 DNA follows: TGCAGCGCCCGACAGGGGGCGGGTGAAAAACTGTTTTTT. This gives the protein CSARQGAGEKLFF.

The V call is TRBV2, the J call TRBJ2-1; D uncertain. The CDR3 is 15 amino acids. Germline lookup yields CDR1 SNHLY and CDR2 FYNNEI. Trimming shortened V by 0 bases and J by 6 bases, and 12 bases separated the two germline ends. The CDR3 is CASSEAPDTVNEQFF. The DNA of the CDR3 is TGTGCCAGCAGTGAAGCGCCTGACACGGTCAATGAGCAGTTCTTC.

The chain has TRBV6-5 and TRBJ2-1; possibly TRBD2 for D (5 bases). This CDR3 contains 13 residues. The germline V gene has CDR1 MNHEY and CDR2 SVGAGI. V was shortened by 8 bases and J by 4 bases, with 12 bases between the two germline ends. The CDR3 region has the DNA TGTGCCAGCGGGGTAGCGAGATACAATGAGCAGTTCTTC. Its protein is CASGVARYNEQFF.

The CDR3 DNA reads as TGCAGCGCCTATGGGGACGGTGGAGATACGCAGTATTTT. It specifies CSAYGDGGDTQYF. The rearrangement uses TRBV29-1 and TRBJ2-3, with D perhaps being TRBD1 or TRBD2 (5 bases each). The germline V gene has CDR1 SQVTM and CDR2 ANQGSEA. The CDR3 is 13 residues long. V shed 7 bases and J shed 5 bases, with 16 bases lying between them.

The chain joins TRBV19 to TRBJ1-2, with D tentatively TRBD1 (6 bases). CDR1 LNHDA and CDR2 SQIVND come from the germline V gene (reference sequence). The V end lost 4 bases, the J end lost 3 bases, and 9 bases lay between the germline ends. This CDR3 has 13 residues. The CDR3 region is CASSTGDYYGYTF. The CDR3 nucleotides read TGTGCCAGTAGTACAGGGGATTACTATGGCTACACCTTC. Together with reference TRBV19 and TRBJ1-2, the CDR3 gives the full variable domain: DGGITQSPKYLFRKEGQNVTLSCEQNLNHDAMYWYRQDPGQGLRLIYYSQIVNDFQKGDIAEGYSVSREKKESFPLTVTSAQKNPTAFYLCASSTGDYYGYTFGSGTRLTVV.

The V call is TRBV27, the J call TRBJ1-1; TRBD1 matches at 7 bases. Unmatched junction bases numbered 1, after V lost 5 bases and J lost 1 base. Germline assignment: CDR1 MNHEY and CDR2 SMNVEV (reference sequence). The CDR3 is 13 amino acids. The CDR3 DNA reads as TGTGCCAGCAGTCAGGGGGAGAACACTGAAGCTTTCTTT. Encoded protein: CASSQGENTEAFF.

This chain joins TRBV18 and TRBJ2-5, with D unresolved. This CDR3 is 12 amino acids long. Germline values: CDR1 KGHSH, CDR2 LQKENI. The V end was cut by 4 bases, the J end by 5 bases, with 8 bases between. The CDR3 DNA is TGTGCCAGCTCACAACCGACGGAGACCCAGTACTTC. It yields the protein CASSQPTETQYF.

The chain employs TRBV4-1 and TRBJ1-2; no definite D call. V lost 4 bases, J lost 8 bases, and 8 bases lay in between. CDR3 size: 11 residues. CDR1 MGHRA and CDR2 YSYEKL come from the germline V gene. CDR3 DNA: TGCGCCAGCAGCCTCGGAAGGGGCTACACCTTC. Residues: CASSLGRGYTF.